This T cell receptor beta chain derives from a study of beta chain features in type 1 diabetes. Findings and limits, study-wide: TCRB CDR3 length was moderately but significantly reduced in all four CD4+ subsets of Type 1 diabetes patients.

Comment on this clone: Its antigen is unidentified.

The authors sorted CD4+ naive, central memory, regulatory and stem cell-like memory cells via CD45RO/CCR7/CD25/CD127/CD95/CD27. The entirety of the isolated RNA underwent reverse transcription, so expressed TCRB transcripts were sequenced. The table came from immunoSEQ multiplex PCR; TCRdb's copy has only in-frame clones and leaves some out. The table includes under 800,000 clones, 15% to 17% detected once. This TCR came from a man aged 18 to 35 in good health. The specimen was naive CD4+ T cells from blood.

This CDR3 reads CASSLTPGRETQYF. For the CDR3, the DNA is TGCGCCAGCAGCTTGACCCCAGGGAGGGAGACCCAGTACTTC. The genes are TRBV5-1 and TRBJ2-5, with D possibly TRBD2 on 6 matching bases. Trimming left V 1 base short and J 5 bases short, with 12 bases between. This CDR3 region has 14 residues. The germline gives CDR1 SGHRS, CDR2 YFSETQ. The entire variable domain, with the rest obtained from reference TRBV5-1 and TRBJ2-5, is as follows: KAGVTQTPRYLIKTRGQQVTLSCSPISGHRSVSWYQQTPGQGLQFLFEYFSETQRNKGNFPGRFSGRQFSNSRSEMNVSTLELGDSALYLCASSLTPGRETQYFGPGTRLLVL.